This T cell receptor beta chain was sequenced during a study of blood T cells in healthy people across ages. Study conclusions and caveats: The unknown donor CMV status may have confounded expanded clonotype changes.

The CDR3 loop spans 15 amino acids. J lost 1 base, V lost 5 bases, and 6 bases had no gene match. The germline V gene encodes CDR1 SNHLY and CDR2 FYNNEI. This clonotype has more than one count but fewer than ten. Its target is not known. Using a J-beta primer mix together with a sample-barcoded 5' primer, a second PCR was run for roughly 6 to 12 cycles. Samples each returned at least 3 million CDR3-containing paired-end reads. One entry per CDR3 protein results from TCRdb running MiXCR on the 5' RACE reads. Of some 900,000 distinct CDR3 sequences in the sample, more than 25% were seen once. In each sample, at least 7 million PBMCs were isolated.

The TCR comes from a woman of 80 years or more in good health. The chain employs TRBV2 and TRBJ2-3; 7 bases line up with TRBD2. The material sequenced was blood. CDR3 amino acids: CASSFGRKGTDTQYF. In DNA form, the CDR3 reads TGTGCCAGCAGTTTCGGGAGGAAAGGCACAGATACGCAGTATTTT.